Following are 7 T cell receptor beta chains from one sample sequenced in a study of blood T cells in healthy people across ages. Primed by a sample-barcoded 5' primer and a J-beta primer mix, a second PCR proceeded for roughly 7 to 12 cycles. TCRdb independently ran MiXCR on the 5' RACE reads; one entry per CDR3 protein. The sample has 730,000 or so distinct CDR3 sequences, roughly 41% seen once. The sample comprised blood. These receptors were obtained from an elderly man in good health.

V and J are TRBV7-3 and TRBJ2-5, with D possibly TRBD2 on 5 matching bases. The closer fit of TRBJ2-1 to the DNA end suggests the J call may be wrong. Germline CDR1 is SGHTA and CDR2 is FQGTGA. The CDR3 extends over 13 amino acids. CDR3 loop: CASSLNLRETQFF. The CDR3 nucleotides are TGTGCCAGCAGCTTAAACCTAAGGGAGACCCAGTTCTTC.

The chain has TRBV20-1 and TRBJ2-7, with 9 positions matching TRBD2. This CDR3 contains 11 residues. The V segment lost 6 bases and the J segment 4 bases; nucleotides outside the gene matches: 1. Germline V gives CDR1 DFQATT, CDR2 SNEGSKA (reference sequence). The CDR3: CSAAGGYEQYF. The CDR3 bases are TGCAGTGCCGCGGGGGGGTACGAGCAGTACTTC.

CDR3 nucleotides: TGTGCCAGCAGTTACTCGGGAAACCGGGCAGATACGCAGTATTTT. It translates to CASSYSGNRADTQYF. The chain combines TRBV6-5 with TRBJ2-3; no definite D call. CDR3 length equals 15 residues. V lost 0 bases and J 4 bases, leaving 11 bases between the germline ends. Germline CDR1 MNHEY, CDR2 SVGAGI.

V is TRBV6-6 and J is TRBJ1-2, with D perhaps matching TRBD1 (5 bases). CDR1 is MNHNY and CDR2 is SVGAGI in the germline V gene (reference sequence). V shed 6 bases and J shed 4 bases, with 24 bases lying between them. The CDR3 sequence is 17 residues long. For the CDR3, the DNA is TGTGCCAGCAGCAGACTGACAGCGGTGGCGTCTTCCTATGGCTACACCTTC. This translates into CASSRLTAVASSYGYTF.

The chain combines TRBV27 with TRBJ2-3; a weak D match, TRBD2 (6 bases). Trimming took off 9 bases at V and 8 bases at J, with 24 bases between the two ends. The CDR3 is made up of 15 amino acids. The germline V gene encodes CDR1 MNHEY and CDR2 SMNVEV (reference sequence). CDR3 residues: CASWTGTGSRGTQYF. In DNA, the CDR3 is TGTGCCAGTTGGACTGGTACGGGGTCGCGGGGTACGCAGTATTTT.

The rearrangement links TRBV14 to TRBJ2-7; 9 positions agree with TRBD1. The V gene's germline CDR1 is SGHDN and CDR2 FVKESK. The CDR3 consists of 15 residues. Trimming cost V 5 bases and J 7 bases; bases outside gene matches: 12. The CDR3 DNA sequence: TGTGCCAGCAGCTCACAGGGGACAGGGCACAATGAGCAGTACTTC. Residues: CASSSQGTGHNEQYF.

This chain joins TRBV4-1 and TRBJ2-5; 8 bases match TRBD2. Germline CDR1 reads MGHRA; CDR2 reads YSYEKL. The CDR3 consists of 15 residues. V lost 4 bases, J lost 2 bases, and 6 bases stayed unmatched. CDR3 DNA sequence: TGCGCCAGCAGCCCGGGGGGGCGGCCTCAAGAGACCCAGTACTTC. This sequence encodes CASSPGGRPQETQYF.